The present entry profiles one T cell receptor beta chain with its context. Possible read error: a much larger clone is one base away. The data were taken from a study of spatial heterogeneity in lung cancer. CDR3 length equals 13 residues. As to time point: sample taken at primary tumor resection. TCRs were sequenced from unsorted whole RNA of tumor, nontumor lung or PBMC. MiXCR, run by TCRdb on the 5' RACE reads, gives a single entry per CDR3 protein. The sample has 25,000 or so distinct CDR3 sequences, roughly 4.5% seen once. The receptor was isolated from a male donor with early-stage non-small cell lung cancer. The V call is TRBV12-3 or TRBV12-4, the J call TRBJ1-4; unclear D gene. Source: PBMCs, taken at surgery. This chain's CDR3 is CASSFQAREKPFF. In DNA, the CDR3 is TGTGCCAGCAGTTTCCAAGCCCGGGAAAAACCGTTTTTT.